Following are 14 T cell receptor beta chains from one sample sequenced in a study of blood T cell repertoires in COVID-19. Profiling relied on immunoSEQ multiplex PCR, and the TCRdb table lists in-frame clones only, not all of them. The table records a few hundred thousand clones, roughly nine tenths of them present only once. Material: PBMCs or T cells enriched from blood (not recorded which). The receptors were sampled from a man aged 18 to 30 who had recovered from COVID-19.

The V gene is TRBV4-1, the J gene TRBJ1-2, with a possible D match to TRBD1 (6 bases). Per germline, CDR1 MGHRA and CDR2 YSYEKL. The V end was cut by 1 base, the J end by 2 bases, with 23 bases between. This CDR3 has 19 amino acids. CDR3 sequence: CASSQASTGPTAMNYGYTF. CDR3 bases: TGCGCCAGCAGCCAAGCCTCAACAGGGCCCACCGCGATGAACTATGGCTACACCTTC.

With respect to this clone: Different DNA sequences within this sample yield the same CDR3. The V call is TRBV7-9, the J call TRBJ2-5; TRBD1 agrees at 10 bases. This CDR3 has 15 residues. The trim removed 5 bases at V and 5 bases at J, leaving 8 bases unmatched. Germline V gene sequence: CDR1 SEHNR, CDR2 FQNEAQ (reference sequence). The CDR3 spells CASSPRQGAKETQYF. The CDR3 DNA reads as TGTGCCAGCAGCCCTCGACAGGGGGCGAAGGAGACCCAGTACTTC.

V is TRBV29-1 and J is TRBJ2-1, with D possibly TRBD1 on 6 matching bases. The germline V gene encodes CDR1 SQVTM and CDR2 ANQGSEA. V lost 5 bases and J 10 bases, leaving 24 bases between the germline ends. The CDR3 totals 15 residues. The CDR3 loop is CSVPDRSRPQLEQFF. DNA for the CDR3: TGCAGCGTTCCTGACAGGTCCCGTCCCCAATTAGAGCAGTTCTTC.

The chain is built from TRBV6-1 and TRBJ1-6; possibly TRBD1 for D (6 bases). CDR1 is MNHNS and CDR2 is SASEGT in the germline V gene. The CDR3 has 16 amino acids. V shed 4 bases and J shed 8 bases, with 18 bases lying between them. The CDR3 sequence: CASSARDITFDSPLHF. The CDR3 region has the DNA TGTGCCAGCAGTGCCCGGGACATAACTTTTGATTCACCCCTCCACTTT.

The chain carries TRBV12-3 or TRBV12-4 and TRBJ2-3; D uncertain. V gave up 6 bases and J gave up 4 bases, with 8 bases separating them. CDR3 length: 12 residues. CDR3 loop: CASRPLADTQYF. CDR3 DNA sequence: TGTGCCAGCAGACCACTGGCAGATACGCAGTATTTT.

The chain has TRBV4-1 and TRBJ1-5, with D unclear. The CDR3 contains 18 residues. V shed 0 bases and J shed 3 bases, with 18 bases lying between them. Germline assignment: CDR1 MGHRA and CDR2 YSYEKL. The CDR3 region is CASSQDWRRHGNNQPQHF. Here the CDR3 DNA reads TGCGCCAGCAGCCAAGATTGGAGGAGACACGGAAACAATCAGCCCCAGCATTTT.

The gene calls are TRBV10-3 and TRBJ1-5, with TRBD1 as a possible D gene (5 bases). The V and J ends lost 7 bases and 6 bases respectively, with 13 bases between them. This CDR3 region has 13 residues. Germline V gives CDR1 ENHRY, CDR2 SYGVKD. CDR3 sequence: CAINEQVGQPQHF. DNA of the CDR3: TGTGCCATCAATGAACAGGTGGGTCAGCCCCAGCATTTT.

Regarding this clone: This sample also contains other DNA sequences that code for the same CDR3. Written as DNA, the CDR3 is TGTGCCACCAGCAGAGATCGCGGAGAGACCCAGTACTTC. This translates into CATSRDRGETQYF. The chain recombines TRBV15 with TRBJ2-5, with no clear D. Trimming took 0 bases from V and 4 from J, leaving 6 bases between them. The germline V gene encodes CDR1 LNHNV and CDR2 YYDKDF (reference sequence). This CDR3 spans 13 amino acids. The full variable domain, completed using reference TRBV15 and TRBJ2-5, is DAMVIQNPRYQVTQFGKPVTLSCSQTLNHNVMYWYQQKSSQAPKLLFHYYDKDFNNEADTPDNFQSRRPNTSFCFLDIRSPGLGDTAMYLCATSRDRGETQYFGPGTRLLVL.

The genes are TRBV24-1 and TRBJ2-7, with 9 nucleotides matching TRBD1. V was pared by 4 bases and J by 3 bases, with 6 bases of the junction left unmatched. The germline gives CDR1 KGHDR, CDR2 SFDVKD. This CDR3 contains 15 residues. For the CDR3, the DNA is TGTGCCACCAGTGACTCCGGGACAGGGCTCTACGAGCAGTACTTC. Protein sequence: CATSDSGTGLYEQYF.

The chain recombines TRBV28 with TRBJ1-2, with 7 nucleotides matching TRBD1. V lost 5 bases, J lost 4 bases, and 7 bases stayed unmatched. Germline CDR1 MDHEN, CDR2 SYDVKM. The CDR3 is 14 amino acids. CDR3 coding DNA: TGTGCCAGCAGTACAGACAGGGTCCTCTATGGCTACACCTTC. This gives the protein CASSTDRVLYGYTF.

V usage is TRBV7-9 and J usage is TRBJ1-2; TRBD1 matches 7 bases. V lost 3 bases to trimming and J lost 4 bases; unmatched junction nucleotides: 2. This CDR3 region has 13 residues. The germline gives CDR1 SEHNR, CDR2 FQNEAQ (reference sequence). CDR3 in amino acids: CASSLGQIYGYTF. CDR3 DNA: TGTGCCAGCAGCTTGGGACAGATCTATGGCTACACCTTC.

This clone was observed a single time. V usage is TRBV6-4 and J usage is TRBJ2-2; D not certain. The CDR3 loop spans 12 amino acids. Germline V lookup: CDR1 MRHNA, CDR2 SNTAGT. Between the trimmed V and J ends, which lost 8 bases and 6 bases, there was a span of 10 bases. This CDR3 reads CASATESGELFF. CDR3 in DNA: TGTGCCAGCGCCACCGAGTCCGGGGAGCTGTTTTTT.

The chain links TRBV5-1 to TRBJ1-1; 9 positions agree with TRBD1. CDR1 SGHRS and CDR2 YFSETQ come from the germline V gene. Trimming removed 6 bases from V and 1 base from J; junction bases left unmatched: 4. The CDR3 has 14 residues. CDR3 DNA: TGCGCCAGCACCGAGGGACAGGGGAACACTGAAGCTTTCTTT. This encodes CASTEGQGNTEAFF. The full variable domain, in which reference TRBV5-1 and TRBJ1-1 provide the parts outside the CDR3, is KAGVTQTPRYLIKTRGQQVTLSCSPISGHRSVSWYQQTPGQGLQFLFEYFSETQRNKGNFPGRFSGRQFSNSRSEMNVSTLELGDSALYLCASTEGQGNTEAFFGQGTRLTVV.

This clone was seen a few times. The chain is built from TRBV7-9 and TRBJ1-1, with 8 bases matching TRBD1. Germline V lookup: CDR1 SEHNR, CDR2 FQNEAQ (reference sequence). The trim removed 5 bases at V and 10 bases at J, leaving 9 bases unmatched. There are 13 residues in the CDR3. CDR3 region: CASSLDNRGAAFF. The CDR3 DNA follows: TGTGCCAGCAGCCTGGATAACAGGGGGGCAGCTTTCTTT.